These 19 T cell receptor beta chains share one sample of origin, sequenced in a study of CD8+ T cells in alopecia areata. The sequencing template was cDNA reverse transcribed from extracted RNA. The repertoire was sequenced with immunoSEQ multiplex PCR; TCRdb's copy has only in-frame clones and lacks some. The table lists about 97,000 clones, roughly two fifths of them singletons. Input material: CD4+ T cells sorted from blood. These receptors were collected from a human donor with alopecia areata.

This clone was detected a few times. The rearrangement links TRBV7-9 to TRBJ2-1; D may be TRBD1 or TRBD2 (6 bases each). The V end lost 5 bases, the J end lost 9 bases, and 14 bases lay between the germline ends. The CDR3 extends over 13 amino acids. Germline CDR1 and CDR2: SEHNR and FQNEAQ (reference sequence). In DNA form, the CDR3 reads TGTGCCAGCAGCCACAGGGCGGAGGGTGAGCAGTTCTTC. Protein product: CASSHRAEGEQFF.

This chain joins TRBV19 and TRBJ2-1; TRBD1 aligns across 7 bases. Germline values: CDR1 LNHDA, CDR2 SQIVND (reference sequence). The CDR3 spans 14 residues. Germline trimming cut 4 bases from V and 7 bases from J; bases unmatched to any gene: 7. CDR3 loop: CASSKGGNRNEQFF. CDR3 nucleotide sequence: TGTGCCAGTAGTAAAGGGGGCAATAGGAATGAGCAGTTCTTC.

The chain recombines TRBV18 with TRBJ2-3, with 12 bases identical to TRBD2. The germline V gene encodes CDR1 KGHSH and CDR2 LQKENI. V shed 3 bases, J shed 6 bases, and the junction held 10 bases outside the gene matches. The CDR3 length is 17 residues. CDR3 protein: CASSPKVTSGSADTQYF. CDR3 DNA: TGTGCCAGCTCACCCAAAGTGACTAGCGGGAGTGCGGATACGCAGTATTTT.

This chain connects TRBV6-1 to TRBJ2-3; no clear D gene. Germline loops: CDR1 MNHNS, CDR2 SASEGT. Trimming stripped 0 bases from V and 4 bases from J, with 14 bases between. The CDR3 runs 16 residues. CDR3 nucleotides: TGTGCCAGCAGTGAAGCTGTATCCCCAGGAGCAGATACGCAGTATTTT. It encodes CASSEAVSPGADTQYF.

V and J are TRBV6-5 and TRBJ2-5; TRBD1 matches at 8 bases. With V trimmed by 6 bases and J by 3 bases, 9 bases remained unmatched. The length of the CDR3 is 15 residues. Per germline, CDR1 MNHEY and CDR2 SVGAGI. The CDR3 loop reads CASRHRGLFEETQYF. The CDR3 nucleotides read TGTGCCAGCAGACACAGGGGGTTGTTTGAAGAGACCCAGTACTTC.

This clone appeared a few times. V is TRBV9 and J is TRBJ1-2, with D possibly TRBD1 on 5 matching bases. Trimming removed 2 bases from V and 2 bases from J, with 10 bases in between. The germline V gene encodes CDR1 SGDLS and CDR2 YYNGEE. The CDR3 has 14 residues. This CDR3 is CASSVNWDNYGYTF. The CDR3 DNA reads TGTGCCAGCAGCGTCAATTGGGACAACTATGGCTACACCTTC.

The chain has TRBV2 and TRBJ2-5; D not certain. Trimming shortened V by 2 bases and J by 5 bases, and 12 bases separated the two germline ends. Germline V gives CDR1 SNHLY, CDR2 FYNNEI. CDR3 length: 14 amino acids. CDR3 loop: CASSEYRLQETQYF. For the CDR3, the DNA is TGTGCCAGCAGTGAATATCGACTCCAGGAGACCCAGTACTTC.

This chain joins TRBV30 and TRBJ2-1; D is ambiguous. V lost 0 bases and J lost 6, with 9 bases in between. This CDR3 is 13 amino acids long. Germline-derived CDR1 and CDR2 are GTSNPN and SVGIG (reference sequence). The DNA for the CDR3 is TGTGCCTGGAGTGTATACGTTTCCAATGAGCAGTTCTTC. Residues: CAWSVYVSNEQFF.

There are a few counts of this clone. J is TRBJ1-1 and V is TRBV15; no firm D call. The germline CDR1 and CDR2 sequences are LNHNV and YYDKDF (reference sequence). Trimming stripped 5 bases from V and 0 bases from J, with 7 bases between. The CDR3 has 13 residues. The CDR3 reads CATSDYMNTEAFF. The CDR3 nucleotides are TGTGCCACCAGCGATTATATGAACACTGAAGCTTTCTTT.

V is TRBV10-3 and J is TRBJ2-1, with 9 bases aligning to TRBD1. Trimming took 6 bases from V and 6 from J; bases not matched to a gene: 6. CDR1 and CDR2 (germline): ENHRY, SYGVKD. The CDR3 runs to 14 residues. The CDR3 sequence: CAISEDRGANEQFF. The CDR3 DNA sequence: TGTGCCATCAGCGAAGACAGGGGGGCCAATGAGCAGTTCTTC.

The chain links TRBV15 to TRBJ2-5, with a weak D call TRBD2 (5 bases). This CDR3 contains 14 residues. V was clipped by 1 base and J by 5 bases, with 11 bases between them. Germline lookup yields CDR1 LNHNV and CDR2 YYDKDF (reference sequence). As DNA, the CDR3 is TGTGCCACCAGCAGAGGAAGGGAGTGGGAGACCCAGTACTTC. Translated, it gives CATSRGREWETQYF. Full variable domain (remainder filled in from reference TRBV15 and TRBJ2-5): DAMVIQNPRYQVTQFGKPVTLSCSQTLNHNVMYWYQQKSSQAPKLLFHYYDKDFNNEADTPDNFQSRRPNTSFCFLDIRSPGLGDTAMYLCATSRGREWETQYFGPGTRLLVL.

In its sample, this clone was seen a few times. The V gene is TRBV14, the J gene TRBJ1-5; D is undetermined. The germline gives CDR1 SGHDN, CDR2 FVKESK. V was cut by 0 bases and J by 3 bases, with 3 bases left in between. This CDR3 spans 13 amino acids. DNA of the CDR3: TGTGCCAGCAGCCAAGATCACAATCAGCCCCAGCATTTT. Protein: CASSQDHNQPQHF.

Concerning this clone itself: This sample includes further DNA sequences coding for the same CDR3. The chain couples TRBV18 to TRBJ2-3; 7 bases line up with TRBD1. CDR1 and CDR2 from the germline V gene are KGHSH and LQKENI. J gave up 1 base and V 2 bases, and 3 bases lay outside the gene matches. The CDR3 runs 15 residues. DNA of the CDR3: TGTGCCAGCTCACCAGTCGGACAGGGCACAGATACGCAGTATTTT. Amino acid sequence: CASSPVGQGTDTQYF.

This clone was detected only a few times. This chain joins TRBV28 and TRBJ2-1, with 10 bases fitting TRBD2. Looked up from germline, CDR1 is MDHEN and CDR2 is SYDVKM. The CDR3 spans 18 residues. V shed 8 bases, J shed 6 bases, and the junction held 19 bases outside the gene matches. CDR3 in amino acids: CASSRGVSSGSGVNEQFF. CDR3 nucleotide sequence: TGTGCCAGCTCTCGGGGGGTGTCTAGCGGGAGTGGAGTCAATGAGCAGTTCTTC. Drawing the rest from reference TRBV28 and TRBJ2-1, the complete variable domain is DVKVTQSSRYLVKRTGEKVFLECVQDMDHENMFWYRQDPGLGLRLIYFSYDVKMKEKGDIPEGYSVSREKKERFSLILESASTNQTSMYLCASSRGVSSGSGVNEQFFGPGTRLTVL.

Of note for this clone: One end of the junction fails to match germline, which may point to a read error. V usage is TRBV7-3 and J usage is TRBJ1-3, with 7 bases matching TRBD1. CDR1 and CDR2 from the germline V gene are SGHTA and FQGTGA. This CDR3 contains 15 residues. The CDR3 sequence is CASSVTGDSGNTIYF. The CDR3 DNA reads TGTGCCAGCAGCGTAACAGGGGACTCTGGAAACACCATATATTTT.

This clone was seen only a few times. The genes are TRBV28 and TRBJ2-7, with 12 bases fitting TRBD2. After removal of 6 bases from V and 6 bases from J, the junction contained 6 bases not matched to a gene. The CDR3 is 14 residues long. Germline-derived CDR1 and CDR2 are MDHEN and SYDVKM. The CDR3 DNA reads TGTGCCAGCAGGACTAGCGGGGGATGGGGCGAGCAGTACTTC. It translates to CASRTSGGWGEQYF. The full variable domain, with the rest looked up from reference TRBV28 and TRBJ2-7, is DVKVTQSSRYLVKRTGEKVFLECVQDMDHENMFWYRQDPGLGLRLIYFSYDVKMKEKGDIPEGYSVSREKKERFSLILESASTNQTSMYLCASRTSGGWGEQYFGPGTRLTVT.

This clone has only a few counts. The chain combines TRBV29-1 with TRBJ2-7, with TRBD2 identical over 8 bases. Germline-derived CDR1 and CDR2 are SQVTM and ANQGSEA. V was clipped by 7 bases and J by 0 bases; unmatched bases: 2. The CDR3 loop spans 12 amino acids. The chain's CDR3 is CSGLASSYEQYF. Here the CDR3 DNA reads TGCAGCGGACTAGCGAGCTCCTACGAGCAGTACTTC.

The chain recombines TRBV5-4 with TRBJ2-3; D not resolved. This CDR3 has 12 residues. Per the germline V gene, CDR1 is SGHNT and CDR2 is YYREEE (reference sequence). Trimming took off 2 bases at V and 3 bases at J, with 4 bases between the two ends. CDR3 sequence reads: CASSFVTDTQYF. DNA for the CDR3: TGTGCCAGCAGCTTTGTGACAGATACGCAGTATTTT. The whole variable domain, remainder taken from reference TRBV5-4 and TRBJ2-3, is ETGVTQSPTHLIKTRGQQVTLRCSSQSGHNTVSWYQQALGQGPQFIFQYYREEENGRGNFPPRFSGLQFPNYSSELNVNALELDDSALYLCASSFVTDTQYFGPGTRLTVL.

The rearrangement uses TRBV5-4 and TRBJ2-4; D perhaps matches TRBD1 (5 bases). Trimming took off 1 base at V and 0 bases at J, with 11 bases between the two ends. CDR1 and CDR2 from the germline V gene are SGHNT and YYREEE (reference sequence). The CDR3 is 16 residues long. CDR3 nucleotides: TGTGCCAGCAGCTTGTACCAGGGTGTAGCCAAAAACATTCAGTACTTC. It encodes CASSLYQGVAKNIQYF.